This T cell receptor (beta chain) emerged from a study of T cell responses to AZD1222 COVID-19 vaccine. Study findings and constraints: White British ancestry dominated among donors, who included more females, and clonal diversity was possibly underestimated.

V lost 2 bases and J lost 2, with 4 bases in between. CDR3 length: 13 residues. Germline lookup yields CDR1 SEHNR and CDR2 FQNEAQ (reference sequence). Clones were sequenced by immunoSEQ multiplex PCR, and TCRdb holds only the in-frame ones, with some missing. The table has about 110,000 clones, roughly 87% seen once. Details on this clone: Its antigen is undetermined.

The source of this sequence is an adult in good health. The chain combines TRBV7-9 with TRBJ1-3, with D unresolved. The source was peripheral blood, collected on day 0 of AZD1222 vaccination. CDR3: CASSLRAGNTIYF. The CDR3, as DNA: TGTGCCAGCAGCTTAAGGGCTGGAAACACCATATATTTT.